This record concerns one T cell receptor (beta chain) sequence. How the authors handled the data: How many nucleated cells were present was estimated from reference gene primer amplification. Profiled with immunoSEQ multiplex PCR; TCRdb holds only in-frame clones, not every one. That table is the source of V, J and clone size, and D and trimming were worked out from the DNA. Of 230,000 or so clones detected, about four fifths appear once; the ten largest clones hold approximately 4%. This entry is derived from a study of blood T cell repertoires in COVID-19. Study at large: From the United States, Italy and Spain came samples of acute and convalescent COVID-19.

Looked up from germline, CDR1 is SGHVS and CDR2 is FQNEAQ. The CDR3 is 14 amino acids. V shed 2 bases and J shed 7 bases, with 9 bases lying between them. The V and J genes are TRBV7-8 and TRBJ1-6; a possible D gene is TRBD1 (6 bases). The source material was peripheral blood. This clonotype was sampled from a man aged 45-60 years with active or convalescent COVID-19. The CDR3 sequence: CASSLQQGNSPLHF. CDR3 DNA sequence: TGTGCCAGCAGCTTACAACAGGGAAATTCACCCCTCCACTTT.